This T cell receptor (beta chain) was identified in a study of identical twins (dated by TCRdb to the mid-2010s). Background on the whole study: To test whether fetal clonotypes persist, the study used deep sequencing on TCR alpha and beta repertoires from monozygotic twins, unrelated adults of various ages, and cord blood. Replicate twin experiments were performed at different times using different library preparation protocols to rule out contamination. Points the paper makes about the study in general: Invariant T cells such as MAIT and iNKT could partly confound zero-insertion analyses, although diverse VJ usage argued against such confounding for most clonotypes. Because the same donors could not be followed over many years, conclusions were based on cross-sectional statistical analysis. In beta out-of-frame sequences, excess twin sharing was weaker, because having fewer shared sequences lowered the signal-to-noise ratio. Fewer insertions were carried by abundant cord blood beta clonotypes, a similar but weaker trend appeared in young adult naive repertoires, and no such trend appeared in memory repertoires. In monozygotic twins, out-of-frame TCR alpha sharing was systematically underestimated by recombination models, although the models agreed with sharing between unrelated individuals. Out-of-frame TCR alpha sequences shared between twins showed an excess of low generation-probability sequences compared with coincidental sharing between unrelated individuals.

Every donor in the study was a healthy Caucasian. Using Miltenyi CD45RO+ enrichment and human naive T-cell isolation kits, memory (CD45RO+) and naive T cells were isolated from PBMC. Receptor amplification or capture employed 5' RACE. Instrument used: Illumina HiSeq 2000. A universal primer binding site was added through template switching, and the final cDNA carried a unique molecular identifier so that TCR cDNA molecules could be counted accurately. Specific primers in the conserved constant-segment region were used to synthesize first-strand cDNA for the TCR alpha and beta chains. To control for contamination, each cDNA library was double barcoded with a SMART-Mk sample barcode plus Illumina barcodes. Two successive PCR steps introduced TruSeq adapter sequences along with Illumina sample barcodes. The TCR alpha and beta cDNA libraries were sequenced on the Illumina HiSeq platform using custom primers. Turning to the authors' computational methods: Raw reads were processed with MiGEC to extract unique molecular identifiers, and MiXCR was used to determine CDR3 positions. For each individual, recombination models were inferred using an EM algorithm with the repgenHMM and IGoR tools. Shared clonotypes were analyzed with the tcR package in R, and sharing was normalized by the product of cloneset sizes. To study raw recombination without the effects of thymic and clonal selection, out-of-frame nonproductive sequences were analyzed. Through fastp at Q25 and MiXCR, TCRdb rebuilt clones from the public reads, retaining in-frame beta chains. Here each entry gathers all rows of one CDR3 protein and keeps the most common genes and DNA. TCRdb's processing, not the study's, gives the V and J calls here. For this sample there are around 100,000 distinct CDR3 sequences; about 6.1% appear just once. More than 10% of the sample belongs to the ten largest clones.

V was cut back by 5 bases and J by 2 bases, leaving a gap of 5 bases between them. Looking up the germline V gene yields CDR1 SGHAT and CDR2 FQNNGV. Inclusive of the bounding cysteine and phenylalanine, the CDR3 is 12 residues long. Just CDR3 DNA is preserved here, 36 bases in frame from base 1. This clonotype was recorded at least ten times. No cognate antigen has been identified for it. Base qualities are not recorded, but no much larger clone differs from it by a single base. The specimen sequenced was memory T cells sorted from blood. The cell subset or site label for this specimen denotes: CD45RO+ enriched T cells. The sequence is built from TRBV11-2 and TRBJ2-3; the D region possibly corresponds to TRBD2 (5 bases align). The TCR was taken from a woman aged 50 to 65 in good health. The CDR3 region: CASSRDTDTQYF. At the DNA level, the sequence is TGTGCCAGCAGCCGGGACACAGATACGCAGTATTTT.